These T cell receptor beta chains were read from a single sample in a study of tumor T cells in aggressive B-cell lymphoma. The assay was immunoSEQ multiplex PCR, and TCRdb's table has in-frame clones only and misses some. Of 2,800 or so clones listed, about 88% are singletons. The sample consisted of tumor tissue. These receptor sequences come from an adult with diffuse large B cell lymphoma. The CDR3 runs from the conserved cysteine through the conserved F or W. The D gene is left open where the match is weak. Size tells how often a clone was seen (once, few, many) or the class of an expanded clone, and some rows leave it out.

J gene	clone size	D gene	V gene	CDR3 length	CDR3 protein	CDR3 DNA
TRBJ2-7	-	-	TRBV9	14	CASSVASGYYEQYF	TGTGCCAGCAGCGTAGCCAGCGGTTACTACGAGCAGTACTTC
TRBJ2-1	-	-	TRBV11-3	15	CASSLGRGSYNEQFF	TGTGCCAGCAGCTTAGGCAGGGGCTCCTACAATGAGCAGTTCTTC
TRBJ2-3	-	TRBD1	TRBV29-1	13	CSQTGLGADTQYF	TGCAGCCAGACAGGGTTGGGCGCAGATACGCAGTATTTT
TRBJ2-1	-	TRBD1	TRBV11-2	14	CASSFWTGGNEQFF	TGTGCCAGCAGCTTCTGGACAGGGGGCAATGAGCAGTTCTTC
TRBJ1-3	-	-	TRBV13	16	CASSFTSTGSGNTIYF	TGTGCCAGCAGTTTCACCTCGACAGGTTCTGGAAACACCATATATTTT
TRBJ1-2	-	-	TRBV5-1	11	CASGRDGGYTF	TGCGCCAGCGGGAGGGACGGCGGCTACACCTTC
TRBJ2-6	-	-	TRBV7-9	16	CASSLDLSRGANVLTF	TGTGCCAGCAGCTTAGACCTATCGCGTGGGGCCAACGTCCTGACTTTC
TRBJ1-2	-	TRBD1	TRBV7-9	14	CASSSGTGVYGYTF	TGTGCCAGCAGCTCCGGGACAGGAGTTTATGGCTACACCTTC
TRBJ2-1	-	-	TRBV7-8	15	CASSSREDQYNEQFF	TGTGCCAGCAGCTCAAGGGAGGATCAGTACAATGAGCAGTTCTTC
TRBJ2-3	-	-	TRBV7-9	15	CASSLRQGQSDTQYF	TGTGCCAGCAGCTTAAGGCAGGGTCAGTCAGATACGCAGTATTTT
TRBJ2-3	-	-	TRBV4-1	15	CASSQEKGGTDTQYF	TGCGCCAGCAGCCAAGAAAAAGGGGGCACAGATACGCAGTATTTT
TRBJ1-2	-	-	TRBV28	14	CAARTGQLGYGYTF	TGTGCCGCCCGGACGGGACAACTTGGGTATGGCTACACCTTC
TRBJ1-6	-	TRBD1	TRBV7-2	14	CASSSRQGNSPLHF	TGTGCCAGCAGCTCTCGACAGGGAAATTCACCCCTCCACTTT
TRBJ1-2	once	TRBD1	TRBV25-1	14	CASSELDRGYGYTF	TGTGCCAGCAGTGAATTAGACAGGGGTTATGGCTACACCTTC
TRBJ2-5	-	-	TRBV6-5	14	CASSYLTLGATQYF	TGTGCCAGCAGTTACTTAACTTTGGGAGCGACCCAGTACTTC
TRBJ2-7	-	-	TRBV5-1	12	CASSPHPGEQYF	TGCGCCAGCAGTCCCCACCCGGGGGAGCAGTACTTC
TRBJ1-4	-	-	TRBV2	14	CASRDRGGWEKLFF	TGTGCCAGCAGGGACCGGGGGGGCTGGGAAAAACTGTTTTTT
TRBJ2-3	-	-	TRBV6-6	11	CASRQVDTQYF	TGTGCCAGCCGTCAGGTAGATACGCAGTATTTT
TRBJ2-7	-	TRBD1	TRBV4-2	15	CASSLRTGPPYEQYF	TGTGCCAGCAGCCTCCGGACAGGCCCTCCCTACGAGCAGTACTTC
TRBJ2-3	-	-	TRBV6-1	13	CASSFTYTDTQYF	TGTGCCAGCAGTTTCACTTACACAGATACGCAGTATTTT
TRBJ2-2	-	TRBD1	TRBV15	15	CATSREDRLKGELFF	TGTGCCACCAGCAGAGAGGACAGGCTAAAGGGGGAGCTGTTTTTT
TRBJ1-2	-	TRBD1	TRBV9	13	CASSPLGTGGPTF	TGTGCCAGCAGCCCGCTCGGGACAGGCGGCCCCACCTTC
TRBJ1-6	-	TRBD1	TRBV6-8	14	CASSWDRVNSPLHF	TGTGCCAGCAGTTGGGACAGAGTTAATTCACCCCTCCACTTT
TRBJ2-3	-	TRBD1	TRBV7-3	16	CASSLSGTGGTDTQYF	TGTGCCAGCAGCTTGTCGGGGACAGGGGGCACAGATACGCAGTATTTT
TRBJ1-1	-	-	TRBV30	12	CAWSTVNTEAFF	TGTGCCTGGAGCACGGTGAACACTGAAGCTTTCTTT